This TCR beta chain was sequenced in a study of T cells in Graves' hyperthyroidism and ophthalmopathy. Study findings and constraints: Blood also contained most expanded thyroid clonotypes above 0.001.

Only a few counts were recorded for this clonotype. Its antigen is not known. V was clipped by 5 bases and J by 3 bases, with 19 bases between them. The germline gives CDR1 SNHLY, CDR2 FYNNEI. The CDR3 loop spans 16 amino acids. No progression to ophthalmopathy during 18 months of follow-up defined stable disease. Hyperthyroidism, newly diagnosed and lasting under 2 months, affected patients aged 18 to 65. PBMCs came from 9 to 10 ml fresh peripheral blood. RNA transcripts gave rise to amplified TCR beta CDR3 regions. The HTBI set primed first-round TCR CDR3 RT-PCR. Using its own MiXCR run on the multiplex PCR reads, TCRdb lists one record per CDR3 protein. The table shows a few hundred thousand distinct CDR3 sequences, with around 20% occurring only once.

Sequenced sample: blood. The sequence came from a man between 18 and 29 years old with Graves' hyperthyroidism. The chain is built from TRBV2 and TRBJ1-2; D not certain. The CDR3 reads CASSLIGWYQDYGYTF. CDR3 DNA: TGTGCCAGCAGTCTAATTGGATGGTACCAAGACTATGGCTACACCTTC.